Shown below are 24 T cell receptor beta chains from a single sample sequenced in a study of CXCR3-negative and CXCR3-positive naive CD8 T cells. Notes on the study in general: Naive cells positive for CXCR3 carried more hydrophobic TRB CDR3s than CXCR3-negative ones.

UMI labels and 5' RACE were used to prepare the TRB cDNA libraries. Following a re-call of the 5' RACE reads, TCRdb has one entry per CDR3 protein and lacks DNA. The sample spans some 60,000 distinct CDR3 sequences; the ten largest clones claim more than 0.45%. These TCRs are of unknown antigen specificity. The source material was naive CXCR3+ CD8+ T cells from blood. Subset here: CD45RO-CCR7+CD27+CD95- naive CD8+ T cells expressing CXCR3 (TNR3+). The receptors were gathered from a human donor in good health. Some clones in this sample may be carry-over from other donors' samples.

The V call is TRBV7-9, the J call TRBJ2-3; TCRdb's assignment of TRBD1 cannot be checked, as there is no DNA. The CDR3 is made up of 18 amino acids. CDR1 and CDR2 from the germline V gene are SEHNR and FQNEAQ (reference sequence). This CDR3 reads CASSYTGTDDPLTDTQYF.

V is TRBV9 and J is TRBJ1-1; absent DNA, TCRdb's TRBD1 call cannot be checked. There are 15 residues in the CDR3. Germline V gene lookup returns CDR1 SGDLS and CDR2 YYNGEE. The CDR3 loop is CASTTGLAQNTEAFF.

V gene TRBV28 combines with J gene TRBJ2-2; TCRdb proposes TRBD1, but this gene call is untestable without DNA. CDR1 and CDR2 from the germline V gene are MDHEN and SYDVKM. The CDR3 length is 15 residues. The chain's CDR3 is CASSFATGETGELFF.

The rearrangement uses TRBV7-9 and TRBJ2-7; TCRdb picks TRBD1, but there is no DNA to check that call. Germline V gene lookup returns CDR1 SEHNR and CDR2 FQNEAQ (reference sequence). The CDR3 has 14 residues. The CDR3 sequence: CASSLDGQGYEQYF.

The gene calls are TRBV28 and TRBJ2-5; lacking DNA, the TRBD2 call made by TCRdb goes unchecked. The CDR3 spans 17 residues. Per the germline V gene, CDR1 is MDHEN and CDR2 is SYDVKM. The CDR3 sequence is CASSSSGLAGGPRTQYF. Filled out from reference TRBV28 and TRBJ2-5, the complete variable domain reads DVKVTQSSRYLVKRTGEKVFLECVQDMDHENMFWYRQDPGLGLRLIYFSYDVKMKEKGDIPEGYSVSREKKERFSLILESASTNQTSMYLCASSSSGLAGGPRTQYFGPGTRLLVL.

The chain recombines TRBV29-1 with TRBJ2-2; no DNA is available, so the TRBD2 call from TCRdb remains unchecked. The CDR3 totals 15 residues. Germline values: CDR1 SQVTM, CDR2 ANQGSEA. The CDR3 here is CSVEWEGVNTGELFF.

The chain joins TRBV9 to TRBJ2-1; the D call from TCRdb, TRBD1, cannot be confirmed without DNA. The CDR3 has 15 amino acids. Germline V gives CDR1 SGDLS, CDR2 YYNGEE. CDR3 loop: CASSTSGQGYNEQFF. Using reference TRBV9 and TRBJ2-1 for the parts outside the CDR3, the full variable domain is DSGVTQTPKHLITATGQRVTLRCSPRSGDLSVYWYQQSLDQGLQFLIQYYNGEERAKGNILERFSAQQFPDLHSELNLSSLELGDSALYFCASSTSGQGYNEQFFGPGTRLTVL.

The chain recombines TRBV7-9 with TRBJ1-1; the TRBD1 assignment by TCRdb is unverifiable without DNA. The CDR3 spans 15 residues. Germline V gene data show CDR1 as SEHNR and CDR2 as FQNEAQ (reference sequence). CDR3: CASSLMFGGEAEAFF.

This chain connects TRBV28 to TRBJ2-3. The V gene's germline CDR1 is MDHEN and CDR2 SYDVKM. The CDR3 has 14 residues. CDR3 sequence: CASSLMLVADTQYF. The full variable domain, rest sourced from reference TRBV28 and TRBJ2-3, is DVKVTQSSRYLVKRTGEKVFLECVQDMDHENMFWYRQDPGLGLRLIYFSYDVKMKEKGDIPEGYSVSREKKERFSLILESASTNQTSMYLCASSLMLVADTQYFGPGTRLTVL.

The rearrangement joins TRBV29-1 to TRBJ2-1; no DNA is available, so the TRBD1 call from TCRdb remains unchecked. CDR1 SQVTM and CDR2 ANQGSEA come from the germline V gene. The CDR3 consists of 13 residues. CDR3 loop: CSATGGIVDEQFF.

The rearrangement joins TRBV20-1 to TRBJ2-7; TCRdb's D call of TRBD1 is untestable without DNA. Germline V gene data show CDR1 as DFQATT and CDR2 as SNEGSKA (reference sequence). The CDR3 has 13 residues. CDR3 residues: CSAWDASSYEQYF.

The chain carries TRBV12-3 or TRBV12-4 and TRBJ1-1. The CDR3 is made up of 13 amino acids. CDR3 loop: CASREPAFTEAFF.

This chain joins TRBV7-9 and TRBJ2-5; TCRdb lists TRBD2, though no DNA is available to test this call. Germline V gene data show CDR1 as SEHNR and CDR2 as FQNEAQ (reference sequence). CDR3 length: 17 amino acids. CDR3 amino acids: CASTLAAGGNPQETQYF.

This chain connects TRBV3-1 to TRBJ2-7; the D call from TCRdb, TRBD2, cannot be confirmed without DNA. The CDR3 consists of 15 residues. The germline gives CDR1 LGHDT, CDR2 YNNKEL (reference sequence). The CDR3 sequence: CASSPGGGIRYEQYF.

This chain uses TRBV27 with TRBJ1-6. This CDR3 comprises 12 residues. Germline CDR1 MNHEY, CDR2 SMNVEV (reference sequence). CDR3 in amino acids: CASSSFNSPLHF.

The chain joins TRBV29-1 to TRBJ2-2. Germline CDR1 is SQVTM and CDR2 is ANQGSEA. This CDR3 is built from 13 residues. CDR3 sequence reads: CSVEDPPTGELFF.

The rearrangement uses TRBV29-1 and TRBJ1-1. This CDR3 contains 12 residues. In germline, CDR1 is SQVTM, CDR2 ANQGSEA. The CDR3: CSVEDISTEAFF.

The V gene is TRBV7-9, the J gene TRBJ2-2. Germline CDR1 is SEHNR and CDR2 is FQNEAQ (reference sequence). The length of the CDR3 is 14 residues. The CDR3 sequence is CASSLALLPGELFF. Full variable domain (remainder filled in from reference TRBV7-9 and TRBJ2-2): DTGVSQNPRHKITKRGQNVTFRCDPISEHNRLYWYRQTLGQGPEFLTYFQNEAQLEKSRLLSDRFSAERPKGSFSTLEIQRTEQGDSAMYLCASSLALLPGELFFGEGSRLTVL.

The chain combines TRBV12-3 or TRBV12-4 with TRBJ1-2; TCRdb returns TRBD1, unconfirmable since there is no DNA. The CDR3 extends over 13 amino acids. CDR3 residues: CASSAGTVGGYTF.

The CDR3 region is CASRSPLEGDTGELFF. The rearrangement links TRBV5-1 to TRBJ2-2; the TCRdb D gene call, TRBD1, has no DNA to confirm it. The germline CDR1 and CDR2 sequences are SGHRS and YFSETQ. This CDR3 spans 16 amino acids.

The V and J genes are TRBV25-1 and TRBJ1-2. Per germline, CDR1 MGHDK and CDR2 SYGVNS. The CDR3 contains 15 residues. CDR3 region: CASSEYLGDSGGYTF.

The chain joins TRBV12-3 or TRBV12-4 to TRBJ2-7. The CDR3 sequence is 14 residues long. The CDR3 protein is CASSLFPRTYEQYF.

The chain joins TRBV29-1 to TRBJ2-5. Germline V gene data show CDR1 as SQVTM and CDR2 as ANQGSEA. There are 13 residues in the CDR3. CDR3: CSVDDSLNETQYF.

The rearrangement uses TRBV7-9 and TRBJ2-6. Germline V gene sequence: CDR1 SEHNR, CDR2 FQNEAQ (reference sequence). The CDR3 runs 18 residues. The CDR3 is CASSNPSYSLSGANVLTF.